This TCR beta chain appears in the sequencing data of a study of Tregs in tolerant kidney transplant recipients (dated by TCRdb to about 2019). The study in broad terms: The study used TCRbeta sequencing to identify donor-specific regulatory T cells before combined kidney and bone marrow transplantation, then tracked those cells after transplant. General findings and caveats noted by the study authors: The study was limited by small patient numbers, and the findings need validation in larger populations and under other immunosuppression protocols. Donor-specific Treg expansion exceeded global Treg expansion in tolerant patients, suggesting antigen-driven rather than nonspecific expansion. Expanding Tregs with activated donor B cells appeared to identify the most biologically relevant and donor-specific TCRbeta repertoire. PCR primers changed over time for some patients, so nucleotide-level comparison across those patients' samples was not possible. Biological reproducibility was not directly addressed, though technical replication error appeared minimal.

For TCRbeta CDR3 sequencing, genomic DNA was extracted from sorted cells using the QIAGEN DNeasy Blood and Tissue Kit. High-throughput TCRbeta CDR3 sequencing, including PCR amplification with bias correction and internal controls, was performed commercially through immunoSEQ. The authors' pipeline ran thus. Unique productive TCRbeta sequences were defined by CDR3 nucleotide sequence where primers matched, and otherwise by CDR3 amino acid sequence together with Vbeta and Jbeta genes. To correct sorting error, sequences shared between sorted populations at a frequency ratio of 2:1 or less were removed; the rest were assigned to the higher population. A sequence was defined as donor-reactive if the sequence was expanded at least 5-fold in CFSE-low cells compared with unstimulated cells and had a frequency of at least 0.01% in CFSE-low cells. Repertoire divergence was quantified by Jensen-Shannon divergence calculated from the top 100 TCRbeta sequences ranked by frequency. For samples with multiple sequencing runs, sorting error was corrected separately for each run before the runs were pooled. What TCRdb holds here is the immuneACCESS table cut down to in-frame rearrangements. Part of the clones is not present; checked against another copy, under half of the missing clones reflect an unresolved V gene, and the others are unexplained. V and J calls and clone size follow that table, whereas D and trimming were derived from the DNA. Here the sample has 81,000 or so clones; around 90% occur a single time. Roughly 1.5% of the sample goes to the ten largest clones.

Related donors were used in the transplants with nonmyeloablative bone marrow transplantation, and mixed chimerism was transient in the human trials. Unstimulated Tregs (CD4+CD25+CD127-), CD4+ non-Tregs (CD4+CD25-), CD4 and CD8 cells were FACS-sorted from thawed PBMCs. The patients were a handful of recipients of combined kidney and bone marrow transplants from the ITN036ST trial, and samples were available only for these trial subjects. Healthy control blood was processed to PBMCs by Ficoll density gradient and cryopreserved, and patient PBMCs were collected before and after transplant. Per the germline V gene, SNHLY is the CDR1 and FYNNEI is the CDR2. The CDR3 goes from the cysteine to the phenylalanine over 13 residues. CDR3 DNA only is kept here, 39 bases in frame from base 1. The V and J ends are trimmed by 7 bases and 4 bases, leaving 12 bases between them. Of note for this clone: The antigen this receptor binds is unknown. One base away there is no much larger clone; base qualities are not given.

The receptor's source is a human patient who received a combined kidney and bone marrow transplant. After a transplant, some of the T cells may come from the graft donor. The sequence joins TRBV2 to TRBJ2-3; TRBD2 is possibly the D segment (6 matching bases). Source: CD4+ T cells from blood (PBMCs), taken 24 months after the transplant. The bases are TGTGCCAGCAAGAGAGGGACTCCAGATACGCAGTATTTT. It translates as CASKRGTPDTQYF. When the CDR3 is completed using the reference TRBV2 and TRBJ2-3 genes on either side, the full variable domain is EPEVTQTPSHQVTQMGQEVILRCVPISNHLYFYWYRQILGQKVEFLVSFYNNEISEKSEIFDDQFSVERPDGSNFTLKIRSTKLEDSAMYFCASKRGTPDTQYFGPGTRLTVL.